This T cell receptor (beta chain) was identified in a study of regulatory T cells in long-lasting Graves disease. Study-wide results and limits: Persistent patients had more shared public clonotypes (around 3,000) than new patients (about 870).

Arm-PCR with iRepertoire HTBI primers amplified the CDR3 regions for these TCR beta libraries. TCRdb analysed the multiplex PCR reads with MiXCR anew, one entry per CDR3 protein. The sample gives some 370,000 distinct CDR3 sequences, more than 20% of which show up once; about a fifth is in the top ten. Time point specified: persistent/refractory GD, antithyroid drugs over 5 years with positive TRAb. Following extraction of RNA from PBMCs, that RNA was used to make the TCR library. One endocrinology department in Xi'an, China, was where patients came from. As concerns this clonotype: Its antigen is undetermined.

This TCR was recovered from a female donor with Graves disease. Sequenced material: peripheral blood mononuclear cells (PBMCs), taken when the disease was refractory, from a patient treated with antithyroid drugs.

CDR3 protein: CAIRTVIGGFTEAFF. The CDR3 DNA sequence: TGTGCCATCAGGACCGTCATAGGGGGGTTCACTGAAGCTTTCTTT. This rearrangement joins TRBV10-3 to TRBJ1-1, with a tentative D call TRBD1 (6 bases). Germline V gives CDR1 ENHRY, CDR2 SYGVKD. This CDR3 spans 15 amino acids. V shed 6 bases and J shed 4 bases, with 18 bases lying between them.